This T cell receptor beta chain stems from a study of T cell repertoires in cytomegalovirus infection. Background on the study: Selection of CMV epitopes for the study included recently identified HLA-C-restricted and well-studied HLA-B-restricted ones. Matching HLA type, along with CMV infection, was indicated by public TCR beta signatures.

Study-wide points: Summed frequency of shared TCR beta families picked out CMV carriers who also had the relevant HLA. In two of eight donors, the top clonotype was HLA-C-restricted CMV-specific.

The V and J ends lost 6 bases and 4 bases, in that order; junction bases with no gene match: 8. This CDR3 has 14 residues. The sample holds many counts of this clonotype. No antigen is known for it. TCRdb independently ran MiXCR on the reads; one entry per CDR3 protein. The sample consists of about 890,000 distinct CDR3 sequences, roughly 30% of them appearing once. This chain joins TRBV12-3 or TRBV12-4 and TRBJ1-2; 7 bases line up with TRBD1. The specimen was cultured CD8+ T cells from PBMCs, collected from culture after CMV antigen stimulation. The clonotype was recovered from a human donor in good health (CMV status not recorded). Some clones in this sample may be carry-over from other donors' samples. The CDR3 region has the DNA TGTGCCAGCAGGCCTACAGGGGCTATCTATGGCTACACCTTC. This codes for CASRPTGAIYGYTF.